The source of this T cell receptor (beta chain) is a study of cytomegalovirus exposure and HLA in healthy donors. Study results and limitations: Reports state that TCR beta sequences accurately predicted most subjects' HLA-A and HLA-B alleles.

The germline CDR1 and CDR2 sequences are LNHDA and SQIVND (reference sequence). The CDR3 totals 15 residues. Trimming stripped 3 bases from V and 3 bases from J, with 12 bases between. The PCR employed 60 Vbeta primers together with 13 Jbeta primers. Sequencing used immunoSEQ multiplex PCR; TCRdb keeps in-frame clones, though not all of them. Among around 78,000 clones listed, roughly 83% were seen once. Details on this clone: Antigen specificity is unknown.

This chain links TRBV19 with TRBJ2-1; D is perhaps TRBD2 (5 bases). This receptor was identified in a woman aged 45-65 years in good health and CMV-seronegative. Sequencing was performed on PBMCs. The CDR3 reads CASSIRPSSYNEQFF. DNA of the CDR3: TGTGCCAGTAGTATTAGGCCTAGCAGCTACAATGAGCAGTTCTTC.